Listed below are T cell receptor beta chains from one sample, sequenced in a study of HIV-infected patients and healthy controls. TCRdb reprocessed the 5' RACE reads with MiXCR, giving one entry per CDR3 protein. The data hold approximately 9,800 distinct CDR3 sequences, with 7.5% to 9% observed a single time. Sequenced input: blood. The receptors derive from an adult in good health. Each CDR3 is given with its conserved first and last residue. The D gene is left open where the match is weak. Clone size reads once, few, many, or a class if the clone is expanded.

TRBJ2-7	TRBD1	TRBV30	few	CAWTGTGPHEQYF	TGTGCCTGGACTGGGACAGGTCCTCACGAGCAGTACTTC
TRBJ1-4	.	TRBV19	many	CASSKTGTPRKTNEKLFF	TGTGCCAGTAGTAAAACCGGGACCCCGAGGAAAACTAATGAAAAACTGTTTTTT
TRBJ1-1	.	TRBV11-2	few	CASSPEVRVNTEAFF	TGTGCCAGCAGCCCAGAGGTCCGGGTAAACACTGAAGCTTTCTTT
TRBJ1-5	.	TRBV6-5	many	CASSHRGNQPQHF	TGTGCCAGCAGTCACCGGGGAAATCAGCCCCAGCATTTT
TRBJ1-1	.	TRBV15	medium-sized	CATSRDDGAYTEAFF	TGTGCCACCAGCAGAGATGACGGGGCCTACACTGAAGCTTTCTTT
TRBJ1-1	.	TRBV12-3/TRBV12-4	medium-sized	CASRVTAMNTEAFF	TGTGCCAGCAGGGTGACAGCAATGAACACTGAAGCTTTCTTT
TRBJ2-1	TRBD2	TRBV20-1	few	CSAPRTSGGYNEQFF	TGCAGTGCACCCAGGACTAGCGGGGGCTACAATGAGCAGTTCTTC
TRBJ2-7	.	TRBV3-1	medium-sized	CASSPQGRASYEQYF	TGTGCCAGCAGCCCCCAGGGCAGGGCCTCCTACGAGCAGTACTTC
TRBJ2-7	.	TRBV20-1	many	CSARSTGSSYEQYF	TGCAGTGCTAGATCTACTGGTAGCTCCTACGAGCAGTACTTC
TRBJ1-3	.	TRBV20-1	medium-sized	CSARGGGRVPGNTIYF	TGCAGTGCTAGAGGCGGGGGCAGGGTGCCTGGAAACACCATATATTTT